The 2 T cell receptor beta chains below come from one sample, sequenced in a study of blood T cell repertoires in COVID-19. Repertoires were generated with immunoSEQ multiplex PCR, while TCRdb's copy carries only in-frame clones and drops some. Here the sample spans about 160,000 clones, just under 85% being singletons. The specimen was peripheral blood. The receptors derive from a woman of 80 years or more with acute or convalescent COVID-19.

This chain joins TRBV5-1 and TRBJ2-7, with TRBD1 identical over 8 bases. This CDR3 is 14 amino acids long. V gave up 3 bases and J gave up 3 bases; unmatched junction bases: 5. Germline lookup yields CDR1 SGHRS and CDR2 YFSETQ. CDR3 loop: CASSSGTGFYEQYF. Written as DNA, the CDR3 is TGCGCCAGCAGCTCCGGGACAGGTTTCTACGAGCAGTACTTC.

The V and J genes are TRBV9 and TRBJ2-3; a weak D match, TRBD1 (6 bases). Trimming shortened V by 0 bases and J by 7 bases, and 12 bases separated the two germline ends. The CDR3 consists of 14 residues. From germline, CDR1 is SGDLS and CDR2 YYNGEE. The CDR3, as DNA: TGTGCCAGCAGCGTAGATGGGGGCGTTAATACGCAGTATTTT. It encodes CASSVDGGVNTQYF.